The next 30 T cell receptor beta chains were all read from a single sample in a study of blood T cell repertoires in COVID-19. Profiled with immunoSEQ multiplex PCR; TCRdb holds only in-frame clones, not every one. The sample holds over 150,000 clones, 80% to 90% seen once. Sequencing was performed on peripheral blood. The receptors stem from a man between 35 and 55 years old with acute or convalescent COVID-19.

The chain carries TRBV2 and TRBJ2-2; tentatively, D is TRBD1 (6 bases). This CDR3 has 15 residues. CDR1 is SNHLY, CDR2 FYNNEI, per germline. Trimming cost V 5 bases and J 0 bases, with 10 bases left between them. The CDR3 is CASSLRTANTGELFF. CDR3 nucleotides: TGTGCCAGCAGTCTTCGGACAGCGAACACCGGGGAGCTGTTTTTT.

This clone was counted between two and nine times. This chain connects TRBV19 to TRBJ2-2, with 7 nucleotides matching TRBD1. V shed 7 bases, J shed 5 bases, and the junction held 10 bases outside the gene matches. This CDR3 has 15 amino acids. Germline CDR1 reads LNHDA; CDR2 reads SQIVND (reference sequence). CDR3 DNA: TGTGCCAGTAAAACTACAGGGGCTGAGACCGGGGAGCTGTTTTTT. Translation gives CASKTTGAETGELFF.

CDR3 in amino acids: CASSPSSSGGASREQYF. The DNA for the CDR3 is TGTGCCAGCTCACCGAGTTCTAGCGGGGGGGCGTCGCGGGAGCAGTACTTC. The chain is built from TRBV18 and TRBJ2-7; TRBD2 matches 12 bases. The germline V gene encodes CDR1 KGHSH and CDR2 LQKENI. The CDR3 covers 17 residues. Losses at the gene ends were 3 bases for V and 7 bases for J; bases not matched to a gene: 13.

The CDR3 sequence is CASSSGTGWSWYGYTF. CDR3 DNA sequence: TGTGCCAGCAGCTCCGGGACAGGGTGGTCATGGTATGGCTACACCTTC. The V and J genes are TRBV5-6 and TRBJ1-2; 9 bases map to TRBD1. CDR1 is SGHDT and CDR2 is YYEEEE in the germline V gene. This CDR3 region has 16 residues. V trimming: 3 bases; J trimming: 5 bases; junction bases outside the gene matches: 11. The full variable domain, in which reference TRBV5-6 and TRBJ1-2 provide the parts outside the CDR3, is DAGVTQSPTHLIKTRGQQVTLRCSPKSGHDTVSWYQQALGQGPQFIFQYYEEEERQRGNFPDRFSGHQFPNYSSELNVNALLLGDSALYLCASSSGTGWSWYGYTFGSGTRLTVV.

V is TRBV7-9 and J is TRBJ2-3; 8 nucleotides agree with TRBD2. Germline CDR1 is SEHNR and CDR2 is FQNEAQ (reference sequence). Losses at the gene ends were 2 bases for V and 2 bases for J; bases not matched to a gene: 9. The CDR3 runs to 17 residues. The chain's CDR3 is CASSLRSRGALTDTQYF. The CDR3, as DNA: TGTGCCAGCAGCTTACGATCGCGGGGGGCCCTCACAGATACGCAGTATTTT. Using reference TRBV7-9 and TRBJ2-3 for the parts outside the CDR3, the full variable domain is DTGVSQNPRHKITKRGQNVTFRCDPISEHNRLYWYRQTLGQGPEFLTYFQNEAQLEKSRLLSDRFSAERPKGSFSTLEIQRTEQGDSAMYLCASSLRSRGALTDTQYFGPGTRLTVL.

The CDR3 region has the DNA TGTGCCACCCACGTCGAGGGCCGACTCAATAGCAATCAGCCCCAGCATTTT. Its translation is CATHVEGRLNSNQPQHF. The chain links TRBV28 to TRBJ1-5, with unresolved D. Trimming removed 10 bases from V and 0 bases from J, with 22 bases in between. Looked up from germline, CDR1 is MDHEN and CDR2 is SYDVKM. The length of the CDR3 is 17 residues.

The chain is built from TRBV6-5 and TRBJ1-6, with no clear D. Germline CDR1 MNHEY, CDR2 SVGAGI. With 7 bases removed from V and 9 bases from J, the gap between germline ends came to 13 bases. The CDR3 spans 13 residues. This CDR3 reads CASTRVRGSPLHF. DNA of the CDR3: TGTGCCAGCACCCGGGTCCGGGGTTCACCCCTCCACTTT.

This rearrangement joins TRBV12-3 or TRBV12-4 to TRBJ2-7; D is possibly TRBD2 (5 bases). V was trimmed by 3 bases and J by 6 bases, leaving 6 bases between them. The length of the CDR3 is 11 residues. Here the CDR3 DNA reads TGTGCCAGCAGTTTGGGGAGCGAGCAGTACTTC. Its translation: CASSLGSEQYF.

The CDR3 DNA reads TGTGCCAGCAGCGTTCTTTCCCGGACTTCCCACAATGAGCAGTTCTTC. Protein: CASSVLSRTSHNEQFF. This sequence joins TRBV9 and TRBJ2-1; tentative D call: TRBD2 (5 bases). CDR3 size: 16 residues. With 2 bases removed from V and 5 bases from J, the gap between germline ends came to 17 bases. Germline V gene sequence: CDR1 SGDLS, CDR2 YYNGEE.

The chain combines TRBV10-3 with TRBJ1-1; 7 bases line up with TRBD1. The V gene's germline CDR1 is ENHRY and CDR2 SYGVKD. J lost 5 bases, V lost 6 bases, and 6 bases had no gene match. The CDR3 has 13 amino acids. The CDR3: CAISDRELTEAFF. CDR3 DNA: TGTGCCATCAGCGACAGGGAGCTTACTGAAGCTTTCTTT.

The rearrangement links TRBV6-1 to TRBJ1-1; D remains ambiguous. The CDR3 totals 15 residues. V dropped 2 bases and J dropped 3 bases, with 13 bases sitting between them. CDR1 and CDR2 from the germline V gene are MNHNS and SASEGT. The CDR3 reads CASSETRQKDTEAFF. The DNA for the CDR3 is TGTGCCAGCAGTGAAACGAGACAAAAGGACACTGAAGCTTTCTTT.

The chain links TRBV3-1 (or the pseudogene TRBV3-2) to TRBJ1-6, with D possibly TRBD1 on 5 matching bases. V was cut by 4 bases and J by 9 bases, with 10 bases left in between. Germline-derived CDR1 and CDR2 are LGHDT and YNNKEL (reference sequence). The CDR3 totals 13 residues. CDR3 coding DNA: TGTGCCAGCAGCCGGGGCGGGAGTTCACCCCTCCACTTT. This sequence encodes CASSRGGSSPLHF.

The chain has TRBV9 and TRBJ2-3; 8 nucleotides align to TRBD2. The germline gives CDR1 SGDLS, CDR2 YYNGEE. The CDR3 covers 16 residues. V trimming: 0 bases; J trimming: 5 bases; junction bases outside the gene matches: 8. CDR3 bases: TGTGCCAGCAGCGTAGACCCGGGGGGGCCCCTAGATACGCAGTATTTT. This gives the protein CASSVDPGGPLDTQYF.

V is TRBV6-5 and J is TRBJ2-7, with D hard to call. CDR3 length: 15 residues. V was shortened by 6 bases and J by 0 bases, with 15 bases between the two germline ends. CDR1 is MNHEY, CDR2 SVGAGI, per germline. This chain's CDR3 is CASRATDSSSYEQYF. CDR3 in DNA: TGTGCCAGCAGGGCGACTGATTCCAGCTCCTACGAGCAGTACTTC.

CDR3 sequence reads: CASSAIPGQGIDGTEAFF. As DNA, the CDR3 is TGTGCCAGCAGCGCAATTCCGGGACAGGGGATTGACGGCACTGAAGCTTTCTTT. The chain joins TRBV7-9 to TRBJ1-1; 10 bases line up with TRBD1. The V gene's germline CDR1 is SEHNR and CDR2 FQNEAQ (reference sequence). Losses at the gene ends were 5 bases for V and 4 bases for J; bases not matched to a gene: 16. The CDR3 is 18 amino acids. Variable domain in full (rest from reference TRBV7-9 and TRBJ1-1): DTGVSQNPRHKITKRGQNVTFRCDPISEHNRLYWYRQTLGQGPEFLTYFQNEAQLEKSRLLSDRFSAERPKGSFSTLEIQRTEQGDSAMYLCASSAIPGQGIDGTEAFFGQGTRLTVV.

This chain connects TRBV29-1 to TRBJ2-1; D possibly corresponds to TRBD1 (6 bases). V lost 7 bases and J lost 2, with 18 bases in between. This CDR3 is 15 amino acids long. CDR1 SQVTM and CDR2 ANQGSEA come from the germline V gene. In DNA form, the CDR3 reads TGCAGCGCCCCGACGTACAGGGACCCCTACAATGAGCAGTTCTTC. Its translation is CSAPTYRDPYNEQFF.

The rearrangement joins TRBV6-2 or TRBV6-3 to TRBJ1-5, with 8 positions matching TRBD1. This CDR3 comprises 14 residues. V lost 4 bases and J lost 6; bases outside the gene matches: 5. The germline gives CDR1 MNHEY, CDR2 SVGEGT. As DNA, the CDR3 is TGTGCCAGCAGTTCCGCAGGGGGCGGTCAGCCCCAGCATTTT. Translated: CASSSAGGGQPQHF.

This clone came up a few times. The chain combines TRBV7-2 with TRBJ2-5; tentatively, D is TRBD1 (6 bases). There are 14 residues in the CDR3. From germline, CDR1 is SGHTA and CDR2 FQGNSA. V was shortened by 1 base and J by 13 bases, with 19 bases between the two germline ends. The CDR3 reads CASSLDQGTIPWYF. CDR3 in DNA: TGTGCCAGCAGCTTAGATCAGGGGACAATTCCGTGGTACTTC.

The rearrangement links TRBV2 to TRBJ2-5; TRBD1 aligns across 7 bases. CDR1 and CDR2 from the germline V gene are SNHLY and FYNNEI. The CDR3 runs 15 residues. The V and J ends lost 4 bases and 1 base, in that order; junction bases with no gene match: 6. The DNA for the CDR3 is TGTGCCAGCAGTGGGTGGGGGACAGCCCAAGAGACCCAGTACTTC. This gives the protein CASSGWGTAQETQYF.

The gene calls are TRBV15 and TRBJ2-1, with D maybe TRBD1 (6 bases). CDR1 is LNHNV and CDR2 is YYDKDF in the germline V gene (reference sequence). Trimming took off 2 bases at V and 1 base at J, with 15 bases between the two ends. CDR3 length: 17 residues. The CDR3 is CATSRITGLGSYNEQFF. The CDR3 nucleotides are TGTGCCACCAGCAGAATTACAGGGTTGGGATCCTACAATGAGCAGTTCTTC. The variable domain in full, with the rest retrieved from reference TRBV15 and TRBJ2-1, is DAMVIQNPRYQVTQFGKPVTLSCSQTLNHNVMYWYQQKSSQAPKLLFHYYDKDFNNEADTPDNFQSRRPNTSFCFLDIRSPGLGDTAMYLCATSRITGLGSYNEQFFGPGTRLTVL.

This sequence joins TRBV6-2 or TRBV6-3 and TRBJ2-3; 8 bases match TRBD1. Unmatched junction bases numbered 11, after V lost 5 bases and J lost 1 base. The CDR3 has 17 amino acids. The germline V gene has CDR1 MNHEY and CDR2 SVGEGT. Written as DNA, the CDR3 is TGTGCCAGCAGTCACCAATTGACAGGGGCCCGCACAGATACGCAGTATTTT. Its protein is CASSHQLTGARTDTQYF.

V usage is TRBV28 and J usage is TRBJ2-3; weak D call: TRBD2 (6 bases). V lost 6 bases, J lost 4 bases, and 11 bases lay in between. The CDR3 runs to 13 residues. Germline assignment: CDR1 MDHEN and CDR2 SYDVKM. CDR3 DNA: TGTGCCAGCAGCAGGGAGGTAGCAGATACGCAGTATTTT. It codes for CASSREVADTQYF.

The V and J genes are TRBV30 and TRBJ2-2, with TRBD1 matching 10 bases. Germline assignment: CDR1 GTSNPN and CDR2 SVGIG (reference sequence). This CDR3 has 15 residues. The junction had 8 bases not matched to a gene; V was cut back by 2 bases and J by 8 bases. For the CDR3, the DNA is TGTGCCTGGAGTACAGGGACAGGGGTTTCGGGGGAGCTGTTTTTT. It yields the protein CAWSTGTGVSGELFF. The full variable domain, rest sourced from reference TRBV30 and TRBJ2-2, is SQTIHQWPATLVQPVGSPLSLECTVEGTSNPNLYWYRQAAGRGLQLLFYSVGIGQISSEVPQNLSASRPQDRQFILSSKKLLLSDSGFYLCAWSTGTGVSGELFFGEGSRLTVL.

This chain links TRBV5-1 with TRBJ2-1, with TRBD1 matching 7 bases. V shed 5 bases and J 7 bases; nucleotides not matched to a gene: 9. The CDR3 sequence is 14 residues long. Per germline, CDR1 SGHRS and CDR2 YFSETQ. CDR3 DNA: TGCGCCAGCAGTTCCGGGACAGACTATAATGAGCAGTTCTTC. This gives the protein CASSSGTDYNEQFF.

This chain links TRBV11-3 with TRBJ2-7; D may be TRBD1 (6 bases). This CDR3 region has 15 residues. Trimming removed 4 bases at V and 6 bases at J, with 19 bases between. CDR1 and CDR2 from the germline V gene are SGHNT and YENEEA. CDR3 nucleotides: TGTGCCAGCAGCTCAGACGGACAGATTCCATCCGAGCAGTACTTC. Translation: CASSSDGQIPSEQYF. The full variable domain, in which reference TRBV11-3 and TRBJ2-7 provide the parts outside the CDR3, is EAGVVQSPRYKIIEKKQPVAFWCNPISGHNTLYWYLQNLGQGPELLIRYENEEAVDDSQLPKDRFSAERLKGVDSTLKIQPAELGDSAVYLCASSSDGQIPSEQYFGPGTRLTVT.

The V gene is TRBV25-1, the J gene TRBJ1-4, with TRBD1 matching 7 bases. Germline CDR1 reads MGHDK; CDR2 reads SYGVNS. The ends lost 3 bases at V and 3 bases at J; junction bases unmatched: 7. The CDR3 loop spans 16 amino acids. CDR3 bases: TGTGCCAGCAGTGATCGACAGGGAGGACCTAATGAAAAACTGTTTTTT. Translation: CASSDRQGGPNEKLFF.

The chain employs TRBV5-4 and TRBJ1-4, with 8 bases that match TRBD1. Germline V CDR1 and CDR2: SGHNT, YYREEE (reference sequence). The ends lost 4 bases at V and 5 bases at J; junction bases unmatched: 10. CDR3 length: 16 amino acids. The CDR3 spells CASSARGRGQNEKLFF. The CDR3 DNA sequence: TGTGCCAGCAGCGCGCGGGGCAGGGGGCAGAATGAAAAACTGTTTTTT. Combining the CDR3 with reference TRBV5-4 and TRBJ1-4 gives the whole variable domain ETGVTQSPTHLIKTRGQQVTLRCSSQSGHNTVSWYQQALGQGPQFIFQYYREEENGRGNFPPRFSGLQFPNYSSELNVNALELDDSALYLCASSARGRGQNEKLFFGSGTQLSVL.

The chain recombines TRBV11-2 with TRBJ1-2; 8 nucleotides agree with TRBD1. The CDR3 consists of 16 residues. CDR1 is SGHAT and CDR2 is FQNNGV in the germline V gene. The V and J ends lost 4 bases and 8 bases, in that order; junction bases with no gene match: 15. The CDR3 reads CASSSALTTGVEGYTF. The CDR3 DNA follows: TGTGCCAGCAGCTCAGCCCTCACGACAGGGGTTGAAGGCTACACCTTC.

The CDR3 sequence is CASSSGGGKNNSPLHF. Here the CDR3 DNA reads TGTGCCAGCAGCTCGGGCGGAGGAAAGAATAATTCACCCCTCCACTTT. The V and J genes are TRBV7-2 and TRBJ1-6; D gene unclear. The CDR3 totals 16 residues. V was trimmed by 4 bases and J by 5 bases, leaving 15 bases between them. Germline lookup yields CDR1 SGHTA and CDR2 FQGNSA.

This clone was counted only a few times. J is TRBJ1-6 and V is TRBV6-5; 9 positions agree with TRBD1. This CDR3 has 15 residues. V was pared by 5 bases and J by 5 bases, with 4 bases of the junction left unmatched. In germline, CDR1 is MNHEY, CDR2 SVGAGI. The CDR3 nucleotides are TGTGCCAGCAGTAAACAGGGGGCTGATAATTCACCCCTCCACTTT. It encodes CASSKQGADNSPLHF.